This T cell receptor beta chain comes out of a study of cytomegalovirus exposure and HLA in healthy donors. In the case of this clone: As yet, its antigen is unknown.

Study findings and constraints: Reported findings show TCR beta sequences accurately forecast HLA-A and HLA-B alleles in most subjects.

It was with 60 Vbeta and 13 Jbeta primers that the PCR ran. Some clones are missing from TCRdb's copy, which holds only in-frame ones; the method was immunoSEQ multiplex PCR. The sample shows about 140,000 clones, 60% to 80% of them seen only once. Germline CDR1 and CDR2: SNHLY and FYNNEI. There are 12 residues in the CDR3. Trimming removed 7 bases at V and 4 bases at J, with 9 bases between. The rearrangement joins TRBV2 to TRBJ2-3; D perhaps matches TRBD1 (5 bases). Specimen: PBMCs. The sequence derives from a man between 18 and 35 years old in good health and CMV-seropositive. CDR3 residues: CASNVGADTQYF. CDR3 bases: TGTGCCAGCAACGTAGGGGCAGATACGCAGTATTTT.